The clone carrying this T cell receptor (beta chain) was counted only a few times. Its antigen is still unknown. This sample is drawn from a study of T-cell memory formation after mild COVID-19. For the study at large: The study found TCR clusters largely donor specific.

Points from the study as a whole: Pre-infection memory harbored some responding clones, suggesting cross-reactive memory joined.

TCR alpha and TCR beta cDNA libraries carrying sample barcodes and UMIs were produced by 5'RACE using constant-segment primers. TCRdb reprocessed the 5' RACE reads via MiXCR and lists one record per CDR3 protein. This sample has 300,000 to 350,000 distinct CDR3 sequences, with approximately 19% found just once. This sequence originates from a man between 18 and 35 years old who had mild COVID-19 (a few samples of this study predate the infection). Cell type and time point are not known. The sequenced sample consisted of PBMCs or a T cell subset sorted from them (not recorded which).

The CDR3 is CASTLGLPDREQFF. The DNA for the CDR3 is TGCGCCAGCACCCTGGGACTACCCGACAGAGAGCAGTTCTTC. The chain has TRBV5-1 and TRBJ2-1; 7 bases match TRBD2. CDR3 length: 14 residues. V was pared by 6 bases and J by 10 bases, with 13 bases of the junction left unmatched. In germline, CDR1 is SGHRS, CDR2 YFSETQ. Looking up the rest from reference TRBV5-1 and TRBJ2-1 gives the full variable domain: KAGVTQTPRYLIKTRGQQVTLSCSPISGHRSVSWYQQTPGQGLQFLFEYFSETQRNKGNFPGRFSGRQFSNSRSEMNVSTLELGDSALYLCASTLGLPDREQFFGPGTRLTVL.